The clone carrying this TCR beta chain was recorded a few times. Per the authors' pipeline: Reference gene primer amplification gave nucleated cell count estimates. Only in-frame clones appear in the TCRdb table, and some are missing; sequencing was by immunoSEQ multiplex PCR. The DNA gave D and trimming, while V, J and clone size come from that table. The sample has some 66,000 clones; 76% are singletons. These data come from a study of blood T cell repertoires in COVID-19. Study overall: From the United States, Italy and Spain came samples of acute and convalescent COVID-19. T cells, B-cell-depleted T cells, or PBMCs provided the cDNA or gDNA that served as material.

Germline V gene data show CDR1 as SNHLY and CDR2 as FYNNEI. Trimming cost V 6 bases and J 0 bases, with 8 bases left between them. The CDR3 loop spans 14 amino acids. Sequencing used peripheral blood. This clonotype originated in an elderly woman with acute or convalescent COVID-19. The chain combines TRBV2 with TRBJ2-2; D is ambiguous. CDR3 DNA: TGTGCCAGCAGCCCGTCTACGAACACCGGGGAGCTGTTTTTT. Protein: CASSPSTNTGELFF.